This is a list of T cell receptor beta chains from one sample in a study of T cells after posttransplantation cyclophosphamide. The table came from immunoSEQ multiplex PCR; TCRdb's copy has only in-frame clones and leaves some out. This sample has just over 65,000 clones; about 93% occur once, and the top ten carry 3%. The sequenced material came from PBMCs. These receptors were collected from a woman under 40 in good health and a related stem cell transplant donor. Each CDR3 is given with its conserved first and last residue.

TRBV2,TRBJ2-7,CASSLESYEQYF
TRBV6-1,TRBJ2-5,CASNLQGRGETQYF
TRBV6-4,TRBJ1-6,CASAPLHF
TRBV7-2,TRBJ2-7,CASSRTGGYEQYF
TRBV7-9,TRBJ1-1,CASRDEGAMNTEAFF
TRBV28,TRBJ1-5,CAGGGAGGYQPQHF
TRBV2,TRBJ2-7,CASSESTASSYEQYF
TRBV28,TRBJ1-1,CASRDTYTEAFF
TRBV7-8,TRBJ2-3,CASSPTSGGGFTDTQYF
TRBV6-4,TRBJ2-6,CASSDGTGGSGANVLTF
TRBV28,TRBJ2-1,CASSLGRKTGMSSYNEQFF
TRBV10-1,TRBJ2-4,CASSVSVKNIQYF
TRBV6-5,TRBJ1-2,CASSYGGSGYGYTF
TRBV5-1,TRBJ2-2,CASSAHRDRGTGELFF
TRBV14,TRBJ1-1,CASSQVTGTINTEAFF
TRBV7-2,TRBJ2-2,CASSATSGGTGELFF
TRBV9,TRBJ2-1,CASSVDNEQFF
TRBV5-1,TRBJ2-7,CASSADREQYF
TRBV6-6,TRBJ2-3,CASSYRPATDTQYF
TRBV6-1,TRBJ2-5,CASSEASPGLQSQETQYF
TRBV18,TRBJ1-4,CASSTGVNEKLFF
TRBV23-1,TRBJ1-2,CASSRHRADYGYTF
TRBV6-6,TRBJ1-1,CASSPGGAGRSVDAFF
TRBV4-3,TRBJ2-2,CASSQVFGNTGELFF
TRBV2,TRBJ2-1,CASSEAYRGLHFYNEQFF
TRBV5-4,TRBJ1-1,CASSLGELNTEAFF
TRBV9,TRBJ2-3,CASSVGGADTQYF
TRBV29-1,TRBJ2-5,CSVGQTQPETQYF
TRBV29-1,TRBJ2-7,CSVGSGFIDEQYF
TRBV14,TRBJ1-1,CASSQGGVYTEAFF
TRBV5-1,TRBJ2-7,CASSLALGQGNYEQYF
TRBV20-1,TRBJ1-1,CSARVGEAFF
TRBV5-1,TRBJ1-1,CASSTGQGGNTEAFF
TRBV30,TRBJ1-4,CAWSYFEKLFF
TRBV11-3,TRBJ2-2,CASSRGALSGELFF
TRBV14,TRBJ2-3,CASSHLRAGLSGDTQYF
TRBV5-4,TRBJ2-3,CASSLAGGGTDTQYF
TRBV27,TRBJ1-2,CATTGGGEGYTF
TRBV19,TRBJ2-2,CASSIEGEANTGELFF
TRBV27,TRBJ1-6,CASSFQGASYNSPLHF
TRBV7-2,TRBJ2-7,CASSSGQLGYHEQYF
TRBV7-2,TRBJ2-7,CASSLGEVLSGVPSYEQYF
TRBV4-1,TRBJ2-5,CASSQQQGGGAQTQYF
TRBV19,TRBJ2-7,CASRRVSSSYEQYF
TRBV28,TRBJ1-5,CASRTGGGGNQPQHF
TRBV20-1,TRBJ1-4,CSARSDEKLFF
TRBV7-3,TRBJ2-5,CASSPLAGGPVETQYF
TRBV19,TRBJ1-2,CASLRDSFSYGYTF
TRBV7-2,TRBJ2-1,CASSPDPYNEQFF
TRBV11-2,TRBJ2-5,CASSLGTVRRETQYF
TRBV13,TRBJ2-7,CASSLGIGLARYEQYF
TRBV5-1,TRBJ2-7,CASSLGRGTTYEQYF
TRBV5-1,TRBJ1-3,CASSSRQGSGNTIYF
TRBV5-6,TRBJ2-7,CASSSPWDSLAYEQYF
TRBV7-2,TRBJ1-2,CASSLDPGTGSGYTF
TRBV6-1,TRBJ2-3,CASSTGLEWDTQYF
TRBV4-3,TRBJ2-7,CASSQDRQYEQYF
TRBV6-1,TRBJ2-7,CASSGAFLSYEQYF
TRBV14,TRBJ2-1,CASSQGLGTGQFF
TRBV2,TRBJ2-5,CASSGTHGEAQYF